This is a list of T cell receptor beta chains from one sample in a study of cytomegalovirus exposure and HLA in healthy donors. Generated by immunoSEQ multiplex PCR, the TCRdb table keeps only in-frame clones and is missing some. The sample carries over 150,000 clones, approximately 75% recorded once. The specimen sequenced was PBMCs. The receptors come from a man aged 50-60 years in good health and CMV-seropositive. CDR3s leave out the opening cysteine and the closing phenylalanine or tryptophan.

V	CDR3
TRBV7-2	ASRFSGGSSYNEQF
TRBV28	ASSWGRSGANVLT
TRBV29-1	SVEAAGGGYGYT
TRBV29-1	SVEDVTGNVPRGTEAF
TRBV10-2	ASSVQVTSYEQY
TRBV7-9	ASSLIASGDGRTDTQY
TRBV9	ASSPGRAGEETQY
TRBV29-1	SVALGTSGAETQY
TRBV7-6	ASSSDNSPLH
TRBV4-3	ASSQDRGAPGQPQH
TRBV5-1	ASSLGETSGNTIY
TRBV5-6	ASSPRGAEETQY